The sequence of this T cell receptor (beta chain) was determined in a study of IL-32 and malignant T cell survival in cutaneous lymphoma listed by TCRdb under 2021. Background on the whole study: Whether the surviving TCR Vbeta+ T cells in IL-32 cultures were the malignant clone rather than benign T cells sharing that Vbeta was tested by high-throughput TCR sequencing. Samples from a couple of CTCL donors were studied by high-throughput TCR sequencing, and IL-32beta was confirmed to support malignant T cell survival in vitro. Overall study outcomes, separate from this receptor: No exact culture duration for the TCR-sequenced samples was stated in the methods. IL-32beta appeared to support malignant T cell survival in vitro by inducing large CD14+ antigen-presenting cells that reduced apoptosis. Persistence of malignant T cell TCRs after in vitro culture with IL-32beta was shown by TCR sequencing. The kinetics of enhanced malignant T cell survival in culture varied somewhat between CTCL blood donors.

Blood samples were obtained from patients with leukemic cutaneous T cell lymphoma (Sezary syndrome) who were treated at a US cutaneous lymphoma program. Ficoll centrifugation was used to isolate peripheral blood mononuclear cells from the blood of patients. The QIAamp DNA Mini kit was used to extract genomic DNA, which was then profiled by immunoSEQ with roughly 90-450 ng of DNA template. What TCRdb holds here is the immuneACCESS table cut down to in-frame rearrangements. Part of the clones is not present; checked against another copy, under half of the missing clones reflect an unresolved V gene, and the others are unexplained. The sample table holds about 2,200 clones, of which around 76% were seen once. Over 50% of the sample belongs to the ten largest clones. In regard to this clone: Its recognized antigen is unknown. Base qualities are not provided; no much larger clone lies one nucleotide away.

The receptor was isolated from a human donor with cutaneous T cell lymphoma. The material was blood, obtained on day 0.

The DNA sequence is as follows: TGTGCCAGCAGCGTAGGGGGCGGGGACTCCTACGAGCAGTACTTC. Its amino acids are CASSVGGGDSYEQYF. The chain employs TRBV9 and TRBJ2-7, with a weak D call of TRBD2 (6 bases match). The CDR3 starts with the cysteine, ends with the phenylalanine, and has 15 residues. Of the read, only the CDR3 DNA is kept; its 45 bases are in frame from base 1. V is cut by 0 bases and J by 0 bases, and the space between the germline ends is 10 bases. The germline V gene gives CDR1 as SGDLS and CDR2 as YYNGEE.